The 32 T cell receptor beta chains presented below share a single source sample, sequenced in a study of T cells in women clearing cervical HPV infection. TCRdb's table, derived via immunoSEQ multiplex PCR, lists solely in-frame clones and lacks some. The listing records 20,000 to 30,000 clones. The sample consisted of blood buffy coat. These TCRs come from a woman aged 18-70 years with a cervical HPV16 infection that either progressed to CIN3+ or cleared (not recorded which).

Turning to this clone: The CDR3 end falls 3 residues outside the read, so it is completed with the germline J gene. The rearrangement links TRBV2 to TRBJ2-5, with no clear D. Germline-derived CDR1 and CDR2 are SNHLY and FYNNEI. V was trimmed by 10 bases and J by 4 bases, leaving 19 bases between them. CDR3 size: 14 residues. The part of the CDR3 DNA that was read is TGTGCCACATCTAGTGGTGTTTTCCCAGAGACC. Translating it yields CATSSGVFPET. The whole CDR3 is CATSSGVFPETQYF. Full variable domain (rest looked up from reference TRBV2 and TRBJ2-5): EPEVTQTPSHQVTQMGQEVILRCVPISNHLYFYWYRQILGQKVEFLVSFYNNEISEKSEIFDDQFSVERPDGSNFTLKIRSTKLEDSAMYFCATSSGVFPETQYFGPGTRLLVL.

This clone counts as medium-sized by frequency. Read coverage stops 3 residues before the CDR3 terminus; the germline J gene supplies the remainder. The chain joins TRBV6-1 to TRBJ2-1; tentatively, D is TRBD1 (6 bases). Trimming stripped 2 bases from V and 7 bases from J, with 9 bases between. The CDR3 extends over 13 amino acids. Germline V lookup: CDR1 MNHNS, CDR2 SASEGT. The sequenced part of the CDR3 DNA is TGTGCCAGCAGTGAACACAGGGAGAATGAG. This encodes CASSEHRENE. The full-length CDR3 reads as CASSEHRENEQFF.

Details on this clone: The sequenced fragment ends 3 residues before the CDR3 boundary, so the rest is inferred from the germline J gene. The J gene is TRBJ1-2, the V gene TRBV19; no reliable D call. The V gene's germline CDR1 is LNHDA and CDR2 SQIVND (reference sequence). The CDR3 is 15 residues long. The CDR3 loop is CASSIASVKSHDYTF. The sequenced part of the CDR3 DNA is TGTGCCAGTAGTATAGCTAGCGTGAAATCGCACGAC.

To note about this clone: Sequencing ends 3 residues short of the CDR3 end; the germline J gene provides the rest. The chain employs TRBV19 and TRBJ1-5; a possible D gene is TRBD1 (6 bases). Germline values: CDR1 LNHDA, CDR2 SQIVND (reference sequence). Trimming took off 6 bases at V and 1 base at J, with 16 bases between the two ends. The CDR3 covers 16 residues. This CDR3 reads CASSNEGVGSNQPQHF. CDR3 DNA (partial): TGTGCCAGTAGCAATGAGGGGGTGGGGAGCAATCAGCCC.

About this clone: The read finishes 3 residues shy of the CDR3 end, and the germline J gene is used to complete it. This sequence joins TRBV18 and TRBJ2-1, with 9 bases aligning to TRBD1. The V segment lost 4 bases and the J segment 8 bases; nucleotides outside the gene matches: 3. Germline CDR1 KGHSH, CDR2 LQKENI. The CDR3 is 13 amino acids. The CDR3 is CASSQRTGDEQFF. CDR3 bases read: TGTGCCAGCTCACAGAGGACAGGGGATGAG.

Comments on this clone: The CDR3 goes on 3 residues after the read ends, and that part is filled in from the germline J gene. The rearrangement joins TRBV5-1 to TRBJ1-6; 9 nucleotides agree with TRBD1. The germline V gene has CDR1 SGHRS and CDR2 YFSETQ. The V and J ends lost 4 bases and 6 bases, in that order; junction bases with no gene match: 2. The CDR3 is made up of 14 amino acids. The sequenced part of the CDR3 DNA is TGCGCCAGCAGCGGGACAGGGAGTAATTCACCC. This sequence encodes CASSGTGSNSP. The complete CDR3 sequence is CASSGTGSNSPLHF. Based on the CDR3 plus reference TRBV5-1 and TRBJ1-6, the full variable domain is KAGVTQTPRYLIKTRGQQVTLSCSPISGHRSVSWYQQTPGQGLQFLFEYFSETQRNKGNFPGRFSGRQFSNSRSEMNVSTLELGDSALYLCASSGTGSNSPLHFGNGTRLTVT.

CDR3 bases read: TGTGCCAGCAGTTACGATCCTTTGGGGCCAGGTAGCTACGAG. It encodes CASSYDPLGPGSYE. The full CDR3 is CASSYDPLGPGSYEQYF. The chain joins TRBV6-2 or TRBV6-3 to TRBJ2-7; tentative D call: TRBD1 (5 bases). The missing CDR3 end, 3 residues past where the read stops, is filled in from the germline J gene. V dropped 2 bases and J dropped 3 bases, with 20 bases sitting between them. The length of the CDR3 is 17 residues. Germline V gives CDR1 MNHEY, CDR2 SVGEGT.

As concerns this clone: Read data end 3 residues before the CDR3 end; the end is taken from the germline J gene. The chain recombines TRBV19 with TRBJ1-2; TRBD1 matches at 9 bases. The CDR3 covers 13 residues. Germline CDR1 LNHDA, CDR2 SQIVND (reference sequence). The DNA read from the CDR3 is TGTGCCAGTAGGGGACAGGGTGCAGGGGGC. Protein: CASRGQGAGG. The CDR3 in its entirety is CASRGQGAGGYTF.

With respect to this clone: The read comes to an end 3 residues before the CDR3 does, leaving the germline J gene to fill in the end. V usage is TRBV7-9 and J usage is TRBJ1-2, with TRBD1 matching over 11 bases. The CDR3 contains 13 residues. Per the germline V gene, CDR1 is SEHNR and CDR2 is FQNEAQ (reference sequence). The CDR3 sequence is CAGQGAPTDTYTF. The sequenced part of the CDR3 DNA is TGTGCCGGACAGGGGGCTCCTACAGATACC.

On this clone: The CDR3 end lies 3 residues beyond the end of the read and is filled in from the germline J gene. J is TRBJ1-4 and V is TRBV7-2, with D unclear. Germline CDR1 reads SGHTA; CDR2 reads FQGNSA. The ends were cut back, 4 bases at V and 2 bases at J, with 8 bases in the middle. The CDR3 consists of 14 residues. Partial CDR3 DNA: TGTGCCAGCAGCTGGGCCTCGACTAATGAAAAA. Translating gives CASSWASTNEK. The complete CDR3 protein is CASSWASTNEKLFF. Supplemented by reference TRBV7-2 and TRBJ1-4, the full variable domain reads GAGVSQSPSNKVTEKGKDVELRCDPISGHTALYWYRQSLGQGLEFLIYFQGNSAPDKSGLPSDRFSAERTGGSVSTLTIQRTQQEDSAVYLCASSWASTNEKLFFGSGTQLSVL.

Worth noting for this clone: Read coverage stops 3 residues before the CDR3 terminus; the germline J gene supplies the remainder. V usage is TRBV2 and J usage is TRBJ2-3, with D possibly matching TRBD2 (5 bases). The CDR3 consists of 17 residues. CDR1 SNHLY and CDR2 FYNNEI come from the germline V gene. The covered CDR3 bases are TGTGCCAGCAGTGATGTCCCAGCGCTAGGAGGCAATCAGCCG. It specifies CASSDVPALGGNQP. The entire CDR3 protein reads CASSDVPALGGNQPQYF. Full variable domain (rest looked up from reference TRBV2 and TRBJ2-3): EPEVTQTPSHQVTQMGQEVILRCVPISNHLYFYWYRQILGQKVEFLVSFYNNEISEKSEIFDDQFSVERPDGSNFTLKIRSTKLEDSAMYFCASSDVPALGGNQPQYFGPGTRLTVL.

CDR3 DNA (partial): TGTGCCAGCAGCGGGGACAGGCGGGAGACG. Translating it yields CASSGDRRET. The full CDR3 reads CASSGDRRETQYF. The rearrangement joins TRBV11-1 to TRBJ2-3; tentatively, D is TRBD1 (8 bases). The CDR3 is cut off 3 residues early in the read; its end comes from the germline J gene. CDR1 and CDR2 (germline): SGHAT, FQDESV (reference sequence). The CDR3 covers 13 residues.

About this clone itself: The read gets to within 3 residues of the CDR3 end, and the germline J gene fills in the rest. This sequence joins TRBV10-3 and TRBJ1-1; 9 bases align to TRBD1. This CDR3 is built from 16 residues. Germline assignment: CDR1 ENHRY and CDR2 SYGVKD. J was trimmed by 5 bases and V by 6 bases; bases with no gene match: 13. CDR3 DNA, as far as it was read: TGTGCCATCAGCGGACAGGGGCCAACGGGTAAAACTGAA. It specifies CAISGQGPTGKTE. From start to end, the CDR3 is CAISGQGPTGKTEAFF.

In regard to this clone: The read ends 3 residues early relative to the CDR3; the germline J gene fills the gap. This rearrangement joins TRBV7-3 to TRBJ2-7; no firm D call. This CDR3 is built from 13 residues. V lost 4 bases to trimming and J lost 6 bases, with 13 bases between them. Germline assignment: CDR1 SGHTA and CDR2 FQGTGA. The CDR3 spells CASSSLPGSEQYF. CDR3 DNA, as far as it was read: TGTGCCAGCAGCTCCCTCCCCGGGTCCGAG.

As regards this clone: The CDR3 end is not reached by the read, which stops 3 residues before it; the germline J gene fills it in. The rearrangement joins TRBV19 to TRBJ2-2, with 9 bases lining up with TRBD1. V shed 5 bases and J 2 bases; nucleotides not matched to a gene: 9. This CDR3 region has 17 residues. The germline gives CDR1 LNHDA, CDR2 SQIVND (reference sequence). The DNA read from the CDR3 is TGTGCCAGTAGTCCAACCCCGGGACAGGGAAACACCGGGGAG. As protein: CASSPTPGQGNTGE. The CDR3 reads in full as CASSPTPGQGNTGELFF.

Concerning this clone: Read data end 3 residues before the CDR3 end; the end is taken from the germline J gene. The chain combines TRBV5-1 with TRBJ2-7, with TRBD1 identical over 8 bases. Looked up from germline, CDR1 is SGHRS and CDR2 is YFSETQ. This CDR3 is 13 amino acids long. J lost 4 bases, V lost 2 bases, and 2 bases had no gene match. The CDR3 reads CASSFDRGYEQYF. The sequenced CDR3 bases are TGCGCCAGCAGCTTTGACAGGGGATACGAG.

Regarding this clone: Sequencing ends 3 residues short of the CDR3 end; the germline J gene provides the rest. The chain carries TRBV19 and TRBJ1-4; D perhaps matches TRBD1 (6 bases). The CDR3 runs to 16 residues. Germline CDR1 reads LNHDA; CDR2 reads SQIVND (reference sequence). CDR3 residues: CASTERQGSYNSPLFF. The sequenced CDR3 bases are TGTGCCAGTACCGAAAGGCAGGGGTCCTATAATTCACCA.

This clone registers medium-sized by frequency. The read stops 3 residues short of the end of the CDR3; the missing end is completed from the germline J gene. The J gene is TRBJ2-6, the V gene TRBV5-1, with 8 bases that match TRBD1. Trimming cost V 5 bases and J 1 base; bases outside gene matches: 5. This CDR3 has 16 residues. The germline V gene has CDR1 SGHRS and CDR2 YFSETQ. The CDR3 is CASRGQEISGANVLTF. The sequenced CDR3 bases are TGCGCCAGCAGGGGACAGGAAATATCTGGGGCCAACGTC.

Concerning this clone: Sequencing ends 3 residues short of the CDR3 end; the germline J gene provides the rest. The chain couples TRBV18 to TRBJ1-5; D possibly corresponds to TRBD1 (6 bases). The CDR3 has 13 amino acids. The germline gives CDR1 KGHSH, CDR2 LQKENI. V was trimmed by 6 bases and J by 5 bases, leaving 11 bases between them. Here the CDR3 reads CASSRDTDQPQHF. The CDR3 DNA, read in part, is TGTGCCAGCTCTCGGGACACAGATCAGCCC.

With regard to this clone: The read terminates 3 residues before the CDR3 end, so the remaining end is supplied by the germline J gene. The chain combines TRBV7-9 with TRBJ2-1, with D possibly matching TRBD2 (6 bases). V gave up 10 bases and J gave up 1 base, with 14 bases separating them. This CDR3 spans 14 amino acids. Germline loops: CDR1 SEHNR, CDR2 FQNEAQ (reference sequence). The CDR3 protein is CATLPGTSYNEQFF. Incomplete CDR3 DNA: TGTGCCACCCTACCCGGGACTTCCTACAATGAG.

With respect to this clone: From the germline J gene comes the end of the CDR3, since the read stops 3 residues before it. The chain couples TRBV20-1 to TRBJ2-7, with 13 positions matching TRBD2. The germline V gene encodes CDR1 DFQATT and CDR2 SNEGSKA (reference sequence). The CDR3 runs 16 residues. Trimming at V came to 3 bases and at J to 2 bases, leaving 7 bases not matched to a gene. Here the CDR3 reads CSASGTSGIITYEQYF. CDR3 bases read: TGCAGTGCTAGCGGGACTAGCGGGATCATAACCTACGAG.

A note on this clone: The CDR3 end falls 3 residues outside the read, so it is completed with the germline J gene. This sequence joins TRBV7-9 and TRBJ1-4, with TRBD1 matching 7 bases. Germline V lookup: CDR1 SEHNR, CDR2 FQNEAQ (reference sequence). This CDR3 has 14 amino acids. V lost 4 bases to trimming and J lost 7 bases; unmatched junction nucleotides: 6. CDR3 DNA (partial): TGTGCCAGCAGCTCTTCAGGGGGGATTGAAAAA. As protein: CASSSSGGIEK. The CDR3, in full, reads CASSSSGGIEKLFF.

Concerning this clone itself: The read finishes 3 residues shy of the CDR3 end, and the germline J gene is used to complete it. The rearrangement links TRBV5-6 to TRBJ1-1; D may be TRBD1 (5 bases). The CDR3 length is 14 residues. Between the trimmed V and J ends, which lost 0 bases and 5 bases, there was a span of 11 bases. Germline V gene sequence: CDR1 SGHDT, CDR2 YYEEEE. CDR3 amino acids: CASSLVQVRTEAFF. The sequenced CDR3 bases are TGTGCCAGCAGCTTGGTACAGGTGAGGACTGAA.

Details on this clone: From the germline J gene comes the end of the CDR3, since the read stops 3 residues before it. This chain links TRBV20-1 with TRBJ1-2; no clear D. Trimming removed 6 bases from V and 4 bases from J, with 15 bases in between. In germline, CDR1 is DFQATT, CDR2 SNEGSKA (reference sequence). The CDR3 runs to 13 residues. The covered CDR3 bases are TGCAGTGCGAAACCCGGGTCTTTCTATGGC. This sequence encodes CSAKPGSFYG. The entire CDR3 sequence reads CSAKPGSFYGYTF.

Worth noting for this clone: The CDR3 end is not reached by the read, which stops 3 residues before it; the germline J gene fills it in. The chain uses TRBV11-2 and TRBJ2-1; weak D call: TRBD1 (5 bases). Germline CDR1 SGHAT, CDR2 FQNNGV. V was cut by 0 bases and J by 4 bases, with 7 bases left in between. The CDR3 extends over 14 amino acids. This CDR3 reads CASSLDDRYNEQFF. CDR3 DNA (partial): TGTGCCAGCAGCTTAGATGACAGATACAATGAG.

About this clone: Read data end 3 residues before the CDR3 end; the end is taken from the germline J gene. V gene TRBV2 combines with J gene TRBJ2-3; 7 bases align to TRBD2. V was clipped by 7 bases and J by 6 bases; unmatched bases: 7. Germline CDR1 and CDR2: SNHLY and FYNNEI. CDR3 length: 13 amino acids. CDR3 in amino acids: CASNGGTEDTQYF. Incomplete CDR3 DNA: TGTGCCAGCAACGGGGGGACCGAGGATACG.

Details on this clone: Read sequence stops 3 residues before the CDR3 end, and the germline J gene provides the missing end. This chain uses TRBV10-3 with TRBJ2-7, with 9 bases aligning to TRBD1. This CDR3 has 14 residues. Germline CDR1 ENHRY, CDR2 SYGVKD. V dropped 4 bases and J dropped 3; count of bases not matched to a gene: 4. CDR3 DNA (partial): TGTGCCATCAGTGTGGGACAGGGTAACTACGAG. It encodes CAISVGQGNYE. The whole CDR3 protein is CAISVGQGNYEQYF.

Worth noting for this clone: The read ends 3 residues early relative to the CDR3; the germline J gene fills the gap. This chain links TRBV2 with TRBJ2-7; D gene uncertain. Between the trimmed V and J ends, which lost 5 bases and 3 bases, there was a span of 8 bases. This CDR3 is 12 amino acids long. The germline V gene encodes CDR1 SNHLY and CDR2 FYNNEI. Incomplete CDR3 DNA: TGTGCCAGCAGTAACGACAACTACGAG. This sequence encodes CASSNDNYE. From start to end, the CDR3 is CASSNDNYEQYF.

For this clone: The read gets to within 3 residues of the CDR3 end, and the germline J gene fills in the rest. The chain combines TRBV19 with TRBJ1-2; D perhaps matches TRBD1 (5 bases). The CDR3 covers 15 residues. CDR1 and CDR2 from the germline V gene are LNHDA and SQIVND (reference sequence). The CDR3 DNA, read in part, is TGTGCCAGTAGCGACGGGACTAGCGGGAGGAATGAC. Protein: CASSDGTSGRND. The entire CDR3 protein reads CASSDGTSGRNDYTF. Based on the CDR3 plus reference TRBV19 and TRBJ1-2, the full variable domain is DGGITQSPKYLFRKEGQNVTLSCEQNLNHDAMYWYRQDPGQGLRLIYYSQIVNDFQKGDIAEGYSVSREKKESFPLTVTSAQKNPTAFYLCASSDGTSGRNDYTFGSGTRLTVV.

This clone registers medium-sized by frequency. CDR3 bases read: TGTGCCATCACGACAGGGGAGACCTACGAG. Translated: CAITTGETYE. The CDR3 in its entirety is CAITTGETYEQYF. The chain carries TRBV10-3 and TRBJ2-7; 8 bases align to TRBD1. The CDR3 end is not reached by the read, which stops 3 residues before it; the germline J gene fills it in. The CDR3 length is 13 residues. Germline assignment: CDR1 ENHRY and CDR2 SYGVKD. Losses at the gene ends were 7 bases for V and 2 bases for J; bases not matched to a gene: 4.

A word on this clone: The read terminates 3 residues before the CDR3 end, so the remaining end is supplied by the germline J gene. The rearrangement uses TRBV5-1 and TRBJ2-7; 10 positions agree with TRBD2. With 4 bases clipped from V and 1 base from J, the junction kept 8 bases outside the gene matches. The CDR3 has 16 residues. Germline V gene data show CDR1 as SGHRS and CDR2 as YFSETQ. The sequenced part of the CDR3 DNA is TGCGCCAGCAGCAGACAACTAGCGGGACTTTCCTACGAG. It translates to CASSRQLAGLSYE. The full-length CDR3 reads as CASSRQLAGLSYEQYF. Variable domain in full (rest from reference TRBV5-1 and TRBJ2-7): KAGVTQTPRYLIKTRGQQVTLSCSPISGHRSVSWYQQTPGQGLQFLFEYFSETQRNKGNFPGRFSGRQFSNSRSEMNVSTLELGDSALYLCASSRQLAGLSYEQYFGPGTRLTVT.

CDR3 DNA, as far as it was read: TGCAGCGTCAAAGACGGGGATCAGCCC. This codes for CSVKDGDQP. The CDR3 as a whole reads CSVKDGDQPQHF. The V call is TRBV29-1, the J call TRBJ1-5; D remains unclear. The read ends 3 residues early relative to the CDR3; the germline J gene fills the gap. V lost 6 bases and J 5 bases, leaving 11 bases between the germline ends. Germline loops: CDR1 SQVTM, CDR2 ANQGSEA. The length of the CDR3 is 12 residues.